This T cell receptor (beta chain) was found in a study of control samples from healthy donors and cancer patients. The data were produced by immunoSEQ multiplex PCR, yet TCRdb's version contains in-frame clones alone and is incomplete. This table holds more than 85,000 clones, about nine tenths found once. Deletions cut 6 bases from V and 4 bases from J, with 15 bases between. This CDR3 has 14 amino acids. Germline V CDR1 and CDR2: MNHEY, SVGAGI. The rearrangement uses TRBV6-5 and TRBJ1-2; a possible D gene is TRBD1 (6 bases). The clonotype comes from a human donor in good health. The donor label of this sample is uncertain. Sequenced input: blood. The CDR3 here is CASRGDISSYGYTF. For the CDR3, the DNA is TGTGCCAGCAGGGGGGACATTTCTAGCTATGGCTACACCTTC.